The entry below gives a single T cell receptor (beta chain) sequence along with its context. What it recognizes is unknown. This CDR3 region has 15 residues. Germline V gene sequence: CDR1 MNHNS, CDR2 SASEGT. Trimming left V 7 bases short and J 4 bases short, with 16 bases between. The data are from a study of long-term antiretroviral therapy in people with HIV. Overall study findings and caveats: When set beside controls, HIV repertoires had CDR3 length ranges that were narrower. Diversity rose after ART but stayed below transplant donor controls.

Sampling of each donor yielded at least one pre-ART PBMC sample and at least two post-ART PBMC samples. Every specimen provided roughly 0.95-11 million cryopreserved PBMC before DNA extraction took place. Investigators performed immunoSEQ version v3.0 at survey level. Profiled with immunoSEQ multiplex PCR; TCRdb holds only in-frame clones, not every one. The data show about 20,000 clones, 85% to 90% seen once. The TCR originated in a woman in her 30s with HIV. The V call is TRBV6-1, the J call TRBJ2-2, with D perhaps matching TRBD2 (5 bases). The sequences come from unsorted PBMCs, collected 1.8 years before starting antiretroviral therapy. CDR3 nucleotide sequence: TGTGCCAGCACTCAATCCCGGGATTTCACCGGGGAGCTGTTTTTT. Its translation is CASTQSRDFTGELFF.